This T cell receptor beta chain comes out of a study of Ad26.COV2.S vaccination and SARS-CoV-2 variants. The CDR3 length is 15 residues. Germline lookup yields CDR1 SGHRS and CDR2 YFSETQ. V shed 5 bases and J shed 1 base, with 15 bases lying between them. Treatment described: 15 to 20 received Ad26.COV2.S at low or high dose, single or two shots; 5 received placebo; per-sample allocation not given. Each sample was drawn 63 days after the first injection (of vaccine or placebo). The repertoire was sequenced with immunoSEQ multiplex PCR; TCRdb's copy has only in-frame clones and lacks some. The data hold 250,000 or so clones, with around nine tenths observed a single time.

The source was peripheral blood, collected in a trial of Ad26.COV2.S vaccine versus placebo. The chain is built from TRBV5-1 and TRBJ2-5; maybe TRBD1 (6 bases). The TCR was taken from a person between 18 and 65 years old who received the Ad26.COV2.S COVID-19 vaccine or a placebo. Here the CDR3 reads CASRSTGFTQETQYF. CDR3 bases: TGCGCCAGCAGATCAACAGGGTTCACCCAAGAGACCCAGTACTTC.